The rows below give T cell receptor beta chains drawn from one sample of a study of blood T cells in healthy people across ages. A single record per CDR3 protein comes from TCRdb applying MiXCR to the 5' RACE reads. The table has roughly 800,000 distinct CDR3 sequences, about 48% seen once. The sequenced sample was blood. These receptors came from a man of 80 years or more in good health. The CDR3 runs from the conserved cysteine through the conserved F or W.

CDR3aa	v_gene	j_gene
CASSQTGGNEKLFF	TRBV12-3/TRBV12-4	TRBJ1-4
CASSPWSGGREKLFF	TRBV7-2	TRBJ1-4
CASSSGQGAMKTQYF	TRBV5-1	TRBJ2-5
CASSLATGTGEYEQYF	TRBV5-6	.
CASSDSGRTSNEQFF	TRBV6-4	TRBJ2-1
CSVLGVVGQYF	TRBV29-1	TRBJ2-4
CASSPSGREGNEQFF	TRBV5-1	TRBJ2-1
CASRGKGGTEAFF	TRBV25-1	TRBJ1-1
CASSGRGGITYEQYF	TRBV2	.
CASSYTASSYEQYF	TRBV6-5	TRBJ2-7
CASKVRGLFYEQYF	TRBV2	TRBJ2-7
CASSQLGNSGANVLTF	TRBV7-8	TRBJ2-6
CASSEVSDYEQYF	TRBV25-1	TRBJ2-7
CAISESAANTGELFF	TRBV10-3	TRBJ2-2
CSVGVGPREAFF	TRBV29-1	TRBJ1-1
CASSSLWSGGRGDEQFF	TRBV27	TRBJ2-1
CASSRQGGPANYGYTF	TRBV2	TRBJ1-2
CATSAKSSGTRLSNEQFF	TRBV24-1	TRBJ2-1
CASNAGSYEQYF	TRBV10-2	.
CASQNSGTKNEQFF	TRBV6-2/TRBV6-3	TRBJ2-1
CASSPSTGLGSYEQYF	TRBV6-6	.
CASSLRSGGTDTQYF	TRBV7-8	TRBJ2-3
CASSQGVDRSYYGYTF	TRBV3-1	TRBJ1-2
CASSYEAYQPQHF	TRBV6-2/TRBV6-3	TRBJ1-5
CASSWGQLSSYEQYF	TRBV5-1	TRBJ2-7
CASSLVPDTGYGYTF	TRBV7-8	TRBJ1-2
CASSPKGSYNEQFF	TRBV18	TRBJ2-1
CASSPWTAGTDTQYF	TRBV6-5	TRBJ2-3
CASSQRFGGALTLTDTQYF	TRBV3-1	TRBJ2-3
CASSRHGRVYNSPLHF	TRBV3-1	TRBJ1-6
CASRRLGVSYEQYF	TRBV2	TRBJ2-7
CASSQGFAGAAYEQYF	TRBV3-1	TRBJ2-7
CASTRLAGVNEQFF	TRBV5-5	TRBJ2-1
CASSPWGTGEDEQYF	TRBV25-1	TRBJ2-7
CASRLPLAAVTDTQYF	TRBV7-9	TRBJ2-3
CASNQVGYEQYF	TRBV28	.
CASSGQGQGYTF	TRBV2	TRBJ1-2
CASGRAGSTGNEQYF	TRBV7-2	TRBJ2-5
CASSQNNEKLFF	TRBV4-2	TRBJ1-4
CASSLADLRDTQYF	TRBV7-2	TRBJ2-3
CASTADSLNQPQHF	TRBV6-6	TRBJ1-5
CASSSGSGHRYAYF	TRBV2	TRBJ2-3
CASSKNAPGLVGYEQYF	TRBV27	.
CASSSSIAGMVDEQFF	TRBV12-3/TRBV12-4	TRBJ2-1
CSTSLGQQETQYF	TRBV20-1	TRBJ2-5
CSVGGTVSYNEQFF	TRBV29-1	TRBJ2-1
CSVERGTYNEQFF	TRBV29-1	TRBJ2-1
CASSLAGTNYEQYF	TRBV5-1	TRBJ2-7